This T cell receptor beta chain was captured by sequencing in a study of blood T cell repertoires in COVID-19. Study-level information: T cells, B-cell-depleted T cells, or PBMCs provided the cDNA or gDNA that served as material.

Assay used: immunoSEQ multiplex PCR; TCRdb lists only in-frame clones, some missing. The table includes some 200,000 clones, 80% to 90% detected once. CDR1 is MNHEY, CDR2 SMNVEV, per germline (reference sequence). The CDR3 length is 14 residues. V was shortened by 2 bases and J by 4 bases, with 11 bases between the two germline ends. Sequencing was carried out using peripheral blood. The chain carries TRBV27 and TRBJ1-2; tentative D call: TRBD1 (5 bases). The receptor's source is a woman between 40 and 50 years old with COVID-19, enrolled during active disease. The CDR3 is CASSLTGALYGYTF. DNA of the CDR3: TGTGCCAGCAGTTTAACAGGAGCCCTCTATGGCTACACCTTC.